This T cell receptor beta chain is drawn from a study of blood T cell repertoires in COVID-19. Germline V gene sequence: CDR1 GTSNPN, CDR2 SVGIG (reference sequence). The CDR3 covers 13 residues. Trimming left V 8 bases short and J 7 bases short, with 18 bases between. TCRdb's copy holds only in-frame clones and misses some; the assay was immunoSEQ multiplex PCR. This table holds about 140,000 clones, roughly 88% found once. The chain uses TRBV30 and TRBJ2-1; possibly TRBD2 for D (6 bases). Material for sequencing was peripheral blood. The receptor was isolated from a man aged 55 to 69 with active or convalescent COVID-19. CDR3 region: CAMDGLAFNEQFF. CDR3 DNA sequence: TGTGCCATGGACGGCCTAGCGTTTAATGAGCAGTTCTTC. Using reference TRBV30 and TRBJ2-1 for the parts outside the CDR3, the full variable domain is SQTIHQWPATLVQPVGSPLSLECTVEGTSNPNLYWYRQAAGRGLQLLFYSVGIGQISSEVPQNLSASRPQDRQFILSSKKLLLSDSGFYLCAMDGLAFNEQFFGPGTRLTVL.